These 4 T cell receptor beta chains originate from one sample sequenced in a study of regulatory T cells in long-lasting Graves disease. The TCR beta library used iRepertoire HTBI primers with Arm-PCR amplification of CDR3. TCRdb used MiXCR to reprocess the multiplex PCR reads, holding one entry per CDR3 protein. The sample shows approximately 470,000 distinct CDR3 sequences, around 15% of them seen only once. Documented time point: newly diagnosed GD, antithyroid drugs for less than 3 months. Isolated PBMC RNA provided the starting material for the TCR library. These data were likewise used in another study, on T cells in Graves' hyperthyroidism and ophthalmopathy.

The source was peripheral blood mononuclear cells (PBMCs), collected at new diagnosis, from a patient treated with antithyroid drugs. The receptor source for this set is a middle-aged man with Graves disease.

This clonotype was found many times. This rearrangement joins TRBV5-1 to TRBJ2-2; 8 bases agree with TRBD2. CDR1 SGHRS and CDR2 YFSETQ come from the germline V gene. CDR3 size: 16 residues. J gave up 2 bases and V 3 bases, and 6 bases lay outside the gene matches. The CDR3 reads CASSWDGRANTGELFF. The DNA of the CDR3 is TGCGCCAGCAGCTGGGACGGGAGGGCCAACACCGGGGAGCTGTTTTTT. Looking up the rest from reference TRBV5-1 and TRBJ2-2 gives the full variable domain: KAGVTQTPRYLIKTRGQQVTLSCSPISGHRSVSWYQQTPGQGLQFLFEYFSETQRNKGNFPGRFSGRQFSNSRSEMNVSTLELGDSALYLCASSWDGRANTGELFFGEGSRLTVL.

In this sample, this clonotype turned up a few times. The V gene is TRBV18, the J gene TRBJ1-2; 8 bases are a match to TRBD1. With 6 bases clipped from V and 1 base from J, the junction kept 10 bases outside the gene matches. CDR3 length: 16 amino acids. Germline CDR1 is KGHSH and CDR2 is LQKENI. The CDR3 nucleotides read TGTGCCAGCTCTGAGGACAGGGTTCCGGATAACTATGGCTACACCTTC. Translated, it gives CASSEDRVPDNYGYTF.

This clonotype was recorded many times. The chain has TRBV3-1 and TRBJ2-1, with 8 nucleotides matching TRBD1. Germline CDR1 reads LGHDT; CDR2 reads YNNKEL (reference sequence). The CDR3 covers 16 residues. J lost 1 base, V lost 3 bases, and 5 bases had no gene match. CDR3 DNA: TGTGCCAGCAGCCACGAGGACAGGGAGTCCTACAATGAGCAGTTCTTC. Protein sequence: CASSHEDRESYNEQFF.

The chain carries TRBV7-2 and TRBJ1-2; possibly TRBD1 for D (5 bases). This CDR3 contains 12 residues. V dropped 5 bases and J dropped 6 bases, with 10 bases sitting between them. Per germline, CDR1 SGHTA and CDR2 FQGNSA. CDR3 protein: CASSTLRDGYTF. CDR3 coding DNA: TGTGCCAGCAGCACGCTCAGGGATGGCTACACCTTC.